This T cell receptor beta chain was captured by sequencing in a study of T cell responses to AZD1222 COVID-19 vaccine. Study-wide findings and caveats: The number of AZD1222 recipients seropositive at baseline was only 5 to 7. When two AZD1222 doses had been given, Spike-specific TCR breadth and depth rose.

The trim removed 2 bases at V and 1 base at J, leaving 2 bases unmatched. Germline-derived CDR1 and CDR2 are MNHEY and SVGAGI. This CDR3 has 15 residues. The data were produced by immunoSEQ multiplex PCR, yet TCRdb's version contains in-frame clones alone and is incomplete. Here the sample spans about 89,000 clones, roughly 86% being singletons. Comments on this clone: The target antigen is unknown.

V usage is TRBV6-5 and J usage is TRBJ2-7; 10 nucleotides match TRBD1. Sequenced here: peripheral blood, sampled 28 days after the second AZD1222 dose. This sequence originates from an adult who received the AZD1222 COVID-19 vaccine. The CDR3 nucleotides are TGTGCCAGCAGTTACGGACAGGGGGTTTCCTACGAGCAGTACTTC. Protein sequence: CASSYGQGVSYEQYF.